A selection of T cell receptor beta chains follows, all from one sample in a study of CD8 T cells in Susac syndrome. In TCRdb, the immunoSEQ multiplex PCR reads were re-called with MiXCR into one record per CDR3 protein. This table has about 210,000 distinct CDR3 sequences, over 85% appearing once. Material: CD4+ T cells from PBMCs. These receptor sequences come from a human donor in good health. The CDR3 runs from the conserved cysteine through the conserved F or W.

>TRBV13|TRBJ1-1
CASSLRQWNTEAFF
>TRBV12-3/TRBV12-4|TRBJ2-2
CASSLRGTNTGELFF
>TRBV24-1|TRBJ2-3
CAIAGTGGLADTQYF
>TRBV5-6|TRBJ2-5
CASSFGVQETQYF
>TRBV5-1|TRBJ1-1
CASSLGFGDLWFF
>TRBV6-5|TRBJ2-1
CASRQGYYNEQFF
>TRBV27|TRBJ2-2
CASSFGWDTGELFF
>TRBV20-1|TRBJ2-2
CSARGRVSNTGELFF
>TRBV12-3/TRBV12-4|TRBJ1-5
CASSFDRGRGEPQHF
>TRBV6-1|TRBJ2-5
CASSRHPSGAYQETQYF
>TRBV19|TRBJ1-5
CASSMRGGLNQPQHF
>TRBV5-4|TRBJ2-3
CASSLESGGTDTQYF
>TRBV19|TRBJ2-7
CASSVHGGEQYF
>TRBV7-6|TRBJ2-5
CASSLVGGETQYF
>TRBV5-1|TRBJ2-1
CASSSGTMLYNEQFF
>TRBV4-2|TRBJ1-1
CASSQEERRWESNTEAFF
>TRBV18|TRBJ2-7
CASSPRQANLYEQYF
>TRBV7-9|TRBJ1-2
CASSLNANYGYTF
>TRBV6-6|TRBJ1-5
CASSSGDGPQHF
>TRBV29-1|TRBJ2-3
CSALETDTQYF
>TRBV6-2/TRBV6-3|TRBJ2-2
CASSYSKQGGTGELFF
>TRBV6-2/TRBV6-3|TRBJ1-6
CASRGGVNNSPLHF
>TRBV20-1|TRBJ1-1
CSARQGATEVFF
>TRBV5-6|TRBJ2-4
CASSRIVGAQTKNIQYF
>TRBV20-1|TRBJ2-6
CSAHSGGSSGANVLTF
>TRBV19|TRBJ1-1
CASSIVYEAFF
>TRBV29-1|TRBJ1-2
CSVVPTEYGYTF
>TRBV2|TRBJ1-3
CASSEGGRGNPGNTIYF
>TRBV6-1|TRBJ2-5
CASRMTGTREYF
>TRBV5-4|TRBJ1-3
CATRPGAGPLLTENTIYF
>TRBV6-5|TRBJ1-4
CASSYRGVNEKLFF
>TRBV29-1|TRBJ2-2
CSVDRNRGTGELFF
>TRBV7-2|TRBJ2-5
CASSPRTRGETQYF
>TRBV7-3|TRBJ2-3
CASSLSAGLTDTQYF
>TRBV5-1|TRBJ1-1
CASSPNQGAGSTEAFF
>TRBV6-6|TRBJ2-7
CASSSYGGLYEQYF
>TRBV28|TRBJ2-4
CASSLGGGIQYF
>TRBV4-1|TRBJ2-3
CASSQEGRGTDTQYF
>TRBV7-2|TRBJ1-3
CASSLRGANSGNTIYF
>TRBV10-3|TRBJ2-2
CAISILSNTGELFF
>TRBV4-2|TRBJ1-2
CASREAEGLGYGYTF
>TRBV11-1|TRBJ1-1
CASSSRTGGGTEAFF